Listed below are T cell receptor beta chains from one sample, sequenced in a study of blood T cell repertoires in COVID-19. Data came from immunoSEQ multiplex PCR; TCRdb stores just in-frame clones and leaves some out. Of roughly 230,000 clones detected, 84% appear once; the ten largest clones hold under 5%. Sequences were obtained from peripheral blood. The receptor set was obtained from a man between 50 and 59 years old with active or convalescent COVID-19. CDR3s include the opening cysteine and the closing phenylalanine or tryptophan. Each record gives: V gene, clone size, J gene, D gene, CDR3 DNA, CDR3 protein. A D gene is named only where the DNA matches it firmly. Only part of the rows carry a size: once, few, many, or a class if the clone is expanded.

>TRBV19|many|TRBJ1-5|-
TGTGCCAGTAGTATCCCCGGGGATTATCAGCCCCAGCATTTT
CASSIPGDYQPQHF
>TRBV14|-|TRBJ1-3|-
TGTGCCAGCAGCCAAGATTTACTAACCGGAAACACCATATATTTT
CASSQDLLTGNTIYF
>TRBV5-1|-|TRBJ1-1|-
TGCGCCAGCAGCATTGGGACATTGAACACTGAAGCTTTCTTT
CASSIGTLNTEAFF
>TRBV6-6|-|TRBJ1-3|-
TGTGCCAGCAGTCATATTCGAACTGTCGACTCTGGAAACACCATATATTTT
CASSHIRTVDSGNTIYF
>TRBV7-3|-|TRBJ2-1|TRBD2
TGTGCCAGCAGTCGACTAGCGGGACCATACAATGAGCAGTTCTTC
CASSRLAGPYNEQFF
>TRBV5-4|-|TRBJ1-1|-
TGTGCCAGCAGCTTAGGAAGGGAGTACACTGAAGCTTTCTTT
CASSLGREYTEAFF
>TRBV9|-|TRBJ2-7|-
TGTGCCAGCAGCACGGACAGCCCCTACGAGCAGTACTTC
CASSTDSPYEQYF
>TRBV5-1|-|TRBJ2-3|TRBD1
TGCGCCAGCAGCTTGGAATCGGGACAGGGGGCAAAAGATACGCAGTATTTT
CASSLESGQGAKDTQYF
>TRBV28|-|TRBJ1-3|-
TGTGCCAGCAGTACGGGTCCGGGAAACACCATATATTTT
CASSTGPGNTIYF
>TRBV14|-|TRBJ1-6|TRBD1
TGTGCCAGCAGCCCCATTCGACAGGGGTCACCCCTCCACTTT
CASSPIRQGSPLHF
>TRBV24-1|once|TRBJ2-7|TRBD2
TGTGCCACCAGTGAAGACGCGGGGGGCGAGCAGTACTTC
CATSEDAGGEQYF
>TRBV6-1|-|TRBJ1-1|TRBD1
TGTGCCAGCGGTGACAGGGGCAATGAAGCTTTCTTT
CASGDRGNEAFF
>TRBV5-1|-|TRBJ1-4|-
TGCGCCAGCAGCTTGGCCGCGGGGGAAGGGGAAAAACTGTTTTTT
CASSLAAGEGEKLFF
>TRBV19|-|TRBJ1-6|-
TGTGCCAGTAGTATGGAAGGCGGTCGGAATTCACCCCTCCACTTT
CASSMEGGRNSPLHF
>TRBV3-1/TRBV3-2|-|TRBJ1-2|TRBD1
TGTGCCAGCAGCCTACGGGACAGGGGGGACTATGGCTACACCTTC
CASSLRDRGDYGYTF
>TRBV6-6|-|TRBJ1-4|-
TGTGCCAGCAGACGGGGGGGTAGTGGTGAAAAACTGTTTTTT
CASRRGGSGEKLFF
>TRBV7-8|few|TRBJ2-2|TRBD2
TGTGCCAGCAGCTTAGCATCCCGGACTAGCACCGGGGAGCTGTTTTTT
CASSLASRTSTGELFF
>TRBV18|once|TRBJ2-5|TRBD2
TGTGCCAGCTCACCACCGAAGCGGGGGCCCCAAGAGACCCAGTACTTC
CASSPPKRGPQETQYF
>TRBV11-3|-|TRBJ1-1|TRBD1
TGTGCCAGCAGCCCCGGACAGGGGCGGGCTTTCTTT
CASSPGQGRAFF
>TRBV7-2|-|TRBJ1-1|-
TGTGCCAGCAGCGACTGGACACTACGACAGATGAACACTGAAGCTTTCTTT
CASSDWTLRQMNTEAFF
>TRBV2|-|TRBJ2-1|TRBD2
TGTGCCAGCAGGGGCGGACTAGCGGGGGGTGATGAGCAGTTCTTC
CASRGGLAGGDEQFF
>TRBV7-2|once|TRBJ2-7|-
TGTGCCAGCAGCTCCGGGGCAGGGGTGTCCTACGAGCAGTACTTC
CASSSGAGVSYEQYF
>TRBV29-1|-|TRBJ2-1|TRBD2
TGCAGCGTTGGGGCTAGCGGGGGGTCCTACAATGAGCAGTTCTTC
CSVGASGGSYNEQFF
>TRBV7-3|-|TRBJ2-1|TRBD2
TGTGCCAGCAGCTTAAGCGGGGGGTACAATGAGCAGTTCTTC
CASSLSGGYNEQFF
>TRBV5-4|-|TRBJ2-2|-
TGTGCCAGCAGCTTGGCCGGGTTAGGCGCCGGGGAGCTGTTTTTT
CASSLAGLGAGELFF
>TRBV7-9|-|TRBJ2-5|TRBD2
TGTGCCAGCAGCTTATTGGGGGGGACCGAAGAGACCCAGTACTTC
CASSLLGGTEETQYF
>TRBV15|-|TRBJ1-3|-
TGTGCCACCAGCAGAGATCAGGGGAGCGGAAACACCATATATTTT
CATSRDQGSGNTIYF
>TRBV7-2|-|TRBJ2-3|-
TGTGCCAGCAGCCTAAACCGTGGAGATACGCAGTATTTT
CASSLNRGDTQYF
>TRBV19|-|TRBJ2-6|TRBD2
TGTGCCAGTAGTGGTACTAGCGGGGGCTCGGGGGCCAACGTCCTGACTTTC
CASSGTSGGSGANVLTF
>TRBV5-1|-|TRBJ2-7|TRBD1
TGCGCCAGCAGAACAGGGGACCACGAGCAGTACTTC
CASRTGDHEQYF
>TRBV6-6|-|TRBJ2-3|TRBD2
TGTGCCAGCAGTCTGGGAGGACTAGCGGATTTCCTAGGCACAGATACGCAGTATTTT
CASSLGGLADFLGTDTQYF
>TRBV19|-|TRBJ1-2|-
TGTGCCAGTAGTCCAATCACCGGGAGCCTCGTGGGGCGCAGCTATGGCTACACCTTC
CASSPITGSLVGRSYGYTF
>TRBV18|few|TRBJ2-7|TRBD1
TGTGCCAGCTCACAGCAGGGGGCATGGGTAACCGAGCAGTACTTC
CASSQQGAWVTEQYF
>TRBV5-1|-|TRBJ1-2|-
TGCGCCAGCAGCCCCGCAGGGACTTCCAGTGGGTACACCTTC
CASSPAGTSSGYTF
>TRBV29-1|-|TRBJ1-2|-
TGCAGCGTTGATTCGGGGGGGGAGTCTAACTATGGCTACACCTTC
CSVDSGGESNYGYTF
>TRBV7-9|-|TRBJ1-1|TRBD1
TGTGCCAGCAGCTCGCCCGGGACAGGAGCTTTGAACACTGAAGCTTTCTTT
CASSSPGTGALNTEAFF
>TRBV5-1|-|TRBJ1-4|TRBD1
TGCGCCAGCAGCCCGGGACAGGTATTCAGCCGCCGAGATGATGAAAAACTGTTTTTT
CASSPGQVFSRRDDEKLFF